These 11 T cell receptor beta chains share one sample of origin, sequenced in a study of identical twins. TCRdb fed the 5' RACE reads into MiXCR, producing one record per CDR3 protein. The sample holds about 240,000 distinct CDR3 sequences, over 9.5% seen once. The specimen sequenced was memory T cells sorted from blood. Receptor source: a man over 45 in good health.

This clonotype showed up many times. The genes are TRBV29-1 and TRBJ2-2; a possible D gene is TRBD2 (5 bases). This CDR3 has 13 residues. The germline V and J ends were trimmed by 7 bases and 0 bases, with 9 bases remaining between them. CDR1 is SQVTM, CDR2 ANQGSEA, per germline. The CDR3 sequence is CSGTDANTGELFF. As DNA, the CDR3 is TGCAGCGGGACTGACGCGAACACCGGGGAGCTGTTTTTT.

This clonotype was seen ten or more times. This chain joins TRBV3-1 and TRBJ2-4, with D perhaps given as TRBD1 or TRBD2 (6 bases each). Germline-derived CDR1 and CDR2 are LGHDT and YNNKEL (reference sequence). V was cut by 1 base and J by 9 bases, with 16 bases left in between. The CDR3 contains 15 residues. CDR3 sequence: CASSQVPKGGTIQYF. The CDR3 DNA sequence: TGTGCCAGCAGCCAAGTTCCGAAGGGGGGCACCATTCAGTACTTC.

This clonotype appeared many times. This chain links TRBV11-3 with TRBJ2-2; D remains ambiguous. Germline V gene lookup returns CDR1 SGHNT and CDR2 YENEEA. This CDR3 is 14 amino acids long. The germline V and J ends were trimmed by 5 bases and 1 base, with 8 bases remaining between them. CDR3 DNA sequence: TGTGCCAGCAGCCGGCAAGGGAACACCGGGGAGCTGTTTTTT. This sequence encodes CASSRQGNTGELFF. Full variable domain (missing parts from reference TRBV11-3 and TRBJ2-2): EAGVVQSPRYKIIEKKQPVAFWCNPISGHNTLYWYLQNLGQGPELLIRYENEEAVDDSQLPKDRFSAERLKGVDSTLKIQPAELGDSAVYLCASSRQGNTGELFFGEGSRLTVL.

The sample holds a few counts of this clonotype. The rearrangement links TRBV12-3 or TRBV12-4 to TRBJ2-7; D is undetermined. The CDR3 runs to 11 residues. Between the trimmed V and J ends, which lost 3 bases and 6 bases, there was a span of 6 bases. For the CDR3, the DNA is TGTGCCAGCAGTTTGTCTCGCGAGCAGTACTTC. It specifies CASSLSREQYF.

The chain employs TRBV6-1 and TRBJ2-2; 7 bases line up with TRBD1. The V and J ends lost 10 bases and 2 bases, in that order; junction bases with no gene match: 7. The CDR3 is 14 residues long. From germline, CDR1 is MNHNS and CDR2 SASEGT. The CDR3 sequence: CATRTGDNTGELFF. The DNA of the CDR3 is TGTGCCACGCGTACAGGGGACAACACCGGGGAGCTGTTTTTT.

The chain recombines TRBV3-1 with TRBJ2-7; D is unresolved. Germline V gene sequence: CDR1 LGHDT, CDR2 YNNKEL (reference sequence). Trimming removed 0 bases at V and 1 base at J, with 4 bases between. The CDR3 runs to 13 residues. In DNA form, the CDR3 reads TGTGCCAGCAGCCAAGATGTATCCTACGAGCAGTACTTC. Translation: CASSQDVSYEQYF.

V and J are TRBV20-1 and TRBJ2-5, with D perhaps matching TRBD2 (6 bases). CDR3 size: 14 residues. Deletions cut 0 bases from V and 0 bases from J, with 8 bases between. Germline lookup yields CDR1 DFQATT and CDR2 SNEGSKA (reference sequence). DNA for the CDR3: TGCAGTGCTAGAGATCGGGGGTACCAAGAGACCCAGTACTTC. Encoded protein: CSARDRGYQETQYF.

The table lists this clonotype with a few counts. The chain combines TRBV7-6 with TRBJ1-6; 10 nucleotides agree with TRBD1. The V and J ends lost 6 bases and 10 bases, in that order; junction bases with no gene match: 3. Looked up from germline, CDR1 is SGHVS and CDR2 is FNYEAQ. The CDR3 has 13 residues. The CDR3 DNA follows: TGTGCCAGCAGAGGACAGGGGGACTCACCCCTCCACTTT. It encodes CASRGQGDSPLHF.

This clonotype was counted many times. The chain employs TRBV2 and TRBJ2-3; D possibly corresponds to TRBD2 (7 bases). V gave up 4 bases and J gave up 4 bases, with 9 bases separating them. CDR1 SNHLY and CDR2 FYNNEI come from the germline V gene. This CDR3 contains 13 residues. The CDR3 coding sequence is TGTGCCAGCAGTGGGGGGGGGCCAGATACGCAGTATTTT. It is translated as CASSGGGPDTQYF.

This clonotype was picked up many times. The chain carries TRBV7-9 and TRBJ2-7, with D perhaps given as TRBD1 or TRBD2 (6 bases each). The germline CDR1 and CDR2 sequences are SEHNR and FQNEAQ (reference sequence). V was pared by 4 bases and J by 7 bases, with 17 bases between. CDR3 length: 14 residues. For the CDR3, the DNA is TGTGCCAGCAGCTCCGGGGGCGCAACTTGGGAGCAGTACTTC. This sequence encodes CASSSGGATWEQYF.

Ten or more counts support this clonotype. The rearrangement uses TRBV7-2 and TRBJ2-1, with 8 bases identical to TRBD1. V was clipped by 5 bases and J by 8 bases; unmatched bases: 5. In germline, CDR1 is SGHTA, CDR2 FQGNSA. CDR3 length equals 13 residues. The CDR3, as DNA: TGTGCCAGCAGCCTACAACAGGGGGATGAGCAGTTCTTC. Translated, it gives CASSLQQGDEQFF. Filled out from reference TRBV7-2 and TRBJ2-1, the complete variable domain reads GAGVSQSPSNKVTEKGKDVELRCDPISGHTALYWYRQSLGQGLEFLIYFQGNSAPDKSGLPSDRFSAERTGGSVSTLTIQRTQQEDSAVYLCASSLQQGDEQFFGPGTRLTVL.